Below, 2 T cell receptor beta chains from the same sample are listed, as sequenced in a study of molecular identifiers for immune sequencing clone quantification. TCRdb processed the PCR reads anew with MiXCR; each CDR3 protein has one entry. Among 38,000 or so distinct CDR3 sequences listed, 18% were seen once. The material sequenced was naive CD8+ T cells from blood, with Jurkat cell RNA spiked in. Subset: FACS-sorted CD8+CD4-CCR7+CD45RA+ naive T cells. The receptors shown here come from a human donor in good health. Some libraries in this study had Jurkat cell RNA spiked in.

This clonotype was seen ten or more times. The V and J genes are TRBV3-1 and TRBJ2-7, with D unresolved. Germline values: CDR1 LGHDT, CDR2 YNNKEL (reference sequence). The CDR3 is 15 amino acids. The germline V and J ends were trimmed by 6 bases and 3 bases, with 18 bases remaining between them. The CDR3 nucleotides read TGTGCCAGCAGTCCATACTCTGGTCTCATCTACGAGCAGTACTTC. It translates to CASSPYSGLIYEQYF.

The chain uses TRBV27 and TRBJ2-5; D is undetermined. In germline, CDR1 is MNHEY, CDR2 SMNVEV (reference sequence). V lost 3 bases to trimming and J lost 5 bases, with 16 bases between them. The CDR3 is 15 amino acids. The CDR3 DNA reads as TGTGCCAGCAGTTTGATTTTACGCCCCAGGGAGACCCAGTACTTC. Protein sequence: CASSLILRPRETQYF.